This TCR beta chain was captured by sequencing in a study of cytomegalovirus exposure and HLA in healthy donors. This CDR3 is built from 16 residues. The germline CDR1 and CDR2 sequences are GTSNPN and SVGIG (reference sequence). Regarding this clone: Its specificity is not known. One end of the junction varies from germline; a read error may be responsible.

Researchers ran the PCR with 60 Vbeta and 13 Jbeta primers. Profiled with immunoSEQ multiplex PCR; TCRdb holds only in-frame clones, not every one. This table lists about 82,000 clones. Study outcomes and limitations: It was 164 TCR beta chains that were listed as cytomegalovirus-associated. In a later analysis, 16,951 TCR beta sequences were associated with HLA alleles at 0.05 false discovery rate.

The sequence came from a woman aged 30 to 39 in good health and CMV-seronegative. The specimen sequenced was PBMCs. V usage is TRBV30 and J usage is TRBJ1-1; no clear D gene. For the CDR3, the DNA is TGTGCCTACAAGTCCGGGATCCGAATTATGAACACTGAAGATTTCTTT. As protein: CAYKSGIRIMNTEDFF.